The 14 T cell receptor beta chains in this list originate from one sample, sequenced in a study of T cells expressing NK-cell markers. TCRdb re-called the 5' RACE reads and shows each CDR3 protein once, DNA omitted. The clone table shows 500,000 to 700,000 distinct CDR3 sequences, with the ten largest holding under 4.5%. Sequencing used blood T cells: a sorted CD56 or NKG2C T cell subset, CD4+ or CD8+ T cells, or bulk PBMC T cells (not recorded which). These receptors were taken from a man aged 18 to 35 in good health.

The chain links TRBV30 to TRBJ2-1. Germline CDR1 and CDR2: GTSNPN and SVGIG (reference sequence). CDR3 length: 13 residues. CDR3 residues: CAWRAGSYNEQFF.

CDR3 sequence reads: CASSPRELLGSGANVLTF. V usage is TRBV9 and J usage is TRBJ2-6; TCRdb selects TRBD1, and the lack of DNA leaves this call unchecked. This CDR3 has 18 amino acids. The germline CDR1 and CDR2 sequences are SGDLS and YYNGEE. The full variable domain, completed using reference TRBV9 and TRBJ2-6, is DSGVTQTPKHLITATGQRVTLRCSPRSGDLSVYWYQQSLDQGLQFLIQYYNGEERAKGNILERFSAQQFPDLHSELNLSSLELGDSALYFCASSPRELLGSGANVLTFGAGSRLTVL.

The chain uses TRBV6-5 and TRBJ1-2; lacking DNA, the TRBD1 call made by TCRdb goes unchecked. This CDR3 is 15 amino acids long. CDR1 MNHEY and CDR2 SVGAGI come from the germline V gene. CDR3 amino acids: CASSSGQISNYGYTF.

The chain has TRBV11-2 and TRBJ2-5; there is no DNA to check the TCRdb D call of TRBD1. The CDR3 is 15 residues long. Germline assignment: CDR1 SGHAT and CDR2 FQNNGV. The CDR3 sequence: CASSSPGTGLETQYF.

The rearrangement uses TRBV25-1 and TRBJ1-1. The germline CDR1 and CDR2 sequences are MGHDK and SYGVNS. The CDR3 sequence is 12 residues long. CDR3 residues: CASRELNTEAFF.

The chain couples TRBV29-1 to TRBJ1-1; TCRdb returns TRBD1, unconfirmable since there is no DNA. Germline V gene lookup returns CDR1 SQVTM and CDR2 ANQGSEA. The CDR3 length is 15 residues. The CDR3 is CSVETRALTGTEAFF. Full variable domain (missing parts from reference TRBV29-1 and TRBJ1-1): SAVISQKPSRDICQRGTSLTIQCQVDSQVTMMFWYRQQPGQSLTLIATANQGSEATYESGFVIDKFPISRPNLTFSTLTVSNMSPEDSSIYLCSVETRALTGTEAFFGQGTRLTVV.

This rearrangement joins TRBV7-8 to TRBJ2-5; TCRdb designates TRBD2, a call that cannot be tested without DNA. CDR3 length: 13 amino acids. CDR1 is SGHVS and CDR2 is FQNEAQ in the germline V gene. The CDR3 spells CASPGLAEETQYF.

The gene calls are TRBV28 and TRBJ2-7; TCRdb picks TRBD1, but there is no DNA to check that call. The CDR3 is made up of 16 amino acids. Per the germline V gene, CDR1 is MDHEN and CDR2 is SYDVKM. CDR3 amino acids: CASSSGTRGVKYEQYF.

The CDR3 region is CASSSRGGPETQYF. The chain is built from TRBV3-1 and TRBJ2-5; TCRdb's D call of TRBD2 is untestable without DNA. The CDR3 totals 14 residues. Germline assignment: CDR1 LGHDT and CDR2 YNNKEL (reference sequence).

The chain employs TRBV7-2 and TRBJ2-7. The CDR3 sequence is 14 residues long. Germline V gene sequence: CDR1 SGHTA, CDR2 FQGNSA. CDR3 sequence: CASSISTTAYEQYF.

The chain combines TRBV7-9 with TRBJ2-1; no DNA is available, so the TRBD1 call from TCRdb remains unchecked. The CDR3 is made up of 15 amino acids. Germline values: CDR1 SEHNR, CDR2 FQNEAQ (reference sequence). CDR3: CASSLRDPPYNEQFF.

The rearrangement links TRBV6-5 to TRBJ2-5. The CDR3 is 11 amino acids. The germline V gene encodes CDR1 MNHEY and CDR2 SVGAGI. The CDR3: CASSRGGNPYF.

This chain uses TRBV20-1 with TRBJ2-3. Germline lookup yields CDR1 DFQATT and CDR2 SNEGSKA (reference sequence). This CDR3 has 14 amino acids. CDR3 sequence reads: CSARAPRYTDTQYF.

V usage is TRBV12-3 or TRBV12-4 and J usage is TRBJ2-1; the D gene TCRdb calls, TRBD2, cannot be checked with no DNA. This CDR3 spans 17 amino acids. CDR3: CASSPGTSLGLDNEQFF.